Listed here are 14 T cell receptor beta chains from one sample, sequenced in a study of blood T cell repertoires in COVID-19. Here immunoSEQ multiplex PCR was the method, and the copy in TCRdb shows in-frame clones only, minus some. The table has roughly 240,000 clones, under 90% seen once; the top ten hold about 3.9%. Sequences were obtained from PBMCs or T cells enriched from blood (not recorded which). The receptors stem from a woman aged 40-49 years who had been exposed to COVID-19.

The chain has TRBV7-8 and TRBJ2-3; weak D call: TRBD2 (6 bases). The CDR3 runs to 16 residues. The V gene lost 5 bases and the J gene lost 1 base, with 16 bases spanning the gap. Germline assignment: CDR1 SGHVS and CDR2 FQNEAQ. CDR3 sequence reads: CASSLGGLLGTDTQYF. The CDR3 coding sequence is TGTGCCAGCAGCCTGGGGGGTCTCCTCGGCACAGATACGCAGTATTTT.

The chain is built from TRBV30 and TRBJ2-3, with 13 bases matching TRBD2. The V segment lost 5 bases and the J segment 2 bases; nucleotides outside the gene matches: 7. CDR1 and CDR2 (germline): GTSNPN, SVGIG (reference sequence). This CDR3 contains 16 residues. CDR3 bases: TGTGCCTGGGAAACCGGGACTAGCGGGACCACAGATACGCAGTATTTT. It encodes CAWETGTSGTTDTQYF.

The chain combines TRBV6-5 with TRBJ2-1; perhaps TRBD2 as D (5 bases). The CDR3 is made up of 13 amino acids. V lost 8 bases, J lost 6 bases, and 14 bases lay in between. Germline CDR1 and CDR2: MNHEY and SVGAGI. The CDR3 region has the DNA TGTGCCAGCGGAACACCGAGGGCCAATGAGCAGTTCTTC. Its protein product is CASGTPRANEQFF.

About this clone: This CDR3 is also generated by other DNA sequences in the sample. V is TRBV18 and J is TRBJ1-3; weak D call: TRBD1 (6 bases). CDR1 KGHSH and CDR2 LQKENI come from the germline V gene. The CDR3 has 13 amino acids. The V gene lost 2 bases and the J gene lost 4 bases, with 6 bases spanning the gap. CDR3 sequence reads: CASSPGGGNTIYF. As DNA, the CDR3 is TGTGCCAGCTCACCAGGGGGCGGAAACACCATATATTTT.

The sample holds a few counts of this clone. Relative to the germline gene, one junction end is altered; a read error may explain this. V gene TRBV19 combines with J gene TRBJ2-4; 15 bases map to TRBD2. CDR1 and CDR2 from the germline V gene are LNHDA and SQIVND (reference sequence). The CDR3 spans 16 residues. The CDR3 sequence is CASRWTSGGATNIQYF. Here the CDR3 DNA reads TGTGCCAGCCGTTGGACTAGCGGGGGGGCCACAAACATTCAGTACTTC.

The chain couples TRBV5-4 to TRBJ1-1; 7 positions match TRBD1. CDR3 length: 15 amino acids. With 4 bases clipped from V and 4 bases from J, the junction kept 10 bases outside the gene matches. Germline V gene data show CDR1 as SGHNT and CDR2 as YYREEE (reference sequence). CDR3 protein: CASSPDRDRRTEAFF. The CDR3 nucleotides are TGTGCCAGCAGCCCTGACAGGGATAGGCGCACTGAAGCTTTCTTT.

The V and J genes are TRBV6-1 and TRBJ2-7; 10 bases fit TRBD1. This CDR3 spans 16 amino acids. The V gene end was trimmed by 3 bases and the J gene end by 2 bases; junction bases not matched to a gene: 7. Germline V gene data show CDR1 as MNHNS and CDR2 as SASEGT. The CDR3 DNA follows: TGTGCCAGCAGTGACCGCGGGACAGGGGACCCCTACGAGCAGTACTTC. It is translated as CASSDRGTGDPYEQYF.

The V call is TRBV6-1, the J call TRBJ2-1; D might be TRBD1 (5 bases). Looked up from germline, CDR1 is MNHNS and CDR2 is SASEGT. The V end lost 1 base, the J end lost 12 bases, and 13 bases lay between the germline ends. The CDR3 totals 13 residues. The CDR3: CASSEGPGRGQFF. In DNA form, the CDR3 reads TGTGCCAGCAGTGAAGGACCAGGGCGAGGGCAGTTCTTC.

The CDR3 sequence is CAISTGGVYEQYF. The CDR3 bases are TGTGCCATTTCTACCGGAGGTGTCTACGAGCAGTACTTC. The chain joins TRBV12-3 or TRBV12-4 to TRBJ2-7; the D gene is possibly TRBD2 (5 bases). The CDR3 length is 13 residues. Trimming took 10 bases from V and 3 from J, leaving 16 bases between them.

J is TRBJ1-1 and V is TRBV30; 9 bases match TRBD1. The V segment lost 5 bases and the J segment 1 base; nucleotides outside the gene matches: 2. This CDR3 comprises 13 residues. Germline values: CDR1 GTSNPN, CDR2 SVGIG (reference sequence). The CDR3 DNA is TGTGCCTGGGGGGGACAGGGGAACACTGAAGCTTTCTTT. Translation gives CAWGGQGNTEAFF.

This chain uses TRBV3-1 (or the pseudogene TRBV3-2) with TRBJ1-4; 7 bases map to TRBD1. The CDR3 length is 20 residues. The trim removed 9 bases at V and 3 bases at J, leaving 25 bases unmatched. CDR1 is LGHDT and CDR2 is YNNKEL in the germline V gene (reference sequence). The CDR3 loop is CARMTGSGTVSNPANEKLFF. As DNA, the CDR3 is TGTGCCAGGATGACCGGATCCGGGACAGTATCCAACCCCGCTAATGAAAAACTGTTTTTT.

This chain connects TRBV30 to TRBJ1-3; D is unresolved. Trimming stripped 2 bases from V and 0 bases from J, with 14 bases between. This CDR3 spans 16 amino acids. In germline, CDR1 is GTSNPN, CDR2 SVGIG (reference sequence). The CDR3 here is CAWSREFPSSGNTIYF. The CDR3 DNA is TGTGCCTGGAGTAGAGAATTCCCGAGCTCTGGAAACACCATATATTTT.

V is TRBV29-1 and J is TRBJ2-1, with a possible D match to TRBD1 (6 bases). CDR3 size: 14 residues. Germline CDR1 reads SQVTM; CDR2 reads ANQGSEA. With 5 bases removed from V and 8 bases from J, the gap between germline ends came to 19 bases. CDR3 sequence (DNA): TGCAGCGTTACACAGGGTGAGCTTTTCGATGAGCAGTTCTTC. It codes for CSVTQGELFDEQFF.

This chain links TRBV6-2 or TRBV6-3 with TRBJ2-7; 10 bases fit TRBD2. The trim removed 2 bases at V and 4 bases at J, leaving 8 bases unmatched. This CDR3 comprises 16 residues. Germline V CDR1 and CDR2: MNHEY, SVGEGT. The CDR3: CASSYRLAGETYEQYF. Here the CDR3 DNA reads TGTGCCAGCAGTTACCGGCTAGCGGGGGAGACGTACGAGCAGTACTTC.